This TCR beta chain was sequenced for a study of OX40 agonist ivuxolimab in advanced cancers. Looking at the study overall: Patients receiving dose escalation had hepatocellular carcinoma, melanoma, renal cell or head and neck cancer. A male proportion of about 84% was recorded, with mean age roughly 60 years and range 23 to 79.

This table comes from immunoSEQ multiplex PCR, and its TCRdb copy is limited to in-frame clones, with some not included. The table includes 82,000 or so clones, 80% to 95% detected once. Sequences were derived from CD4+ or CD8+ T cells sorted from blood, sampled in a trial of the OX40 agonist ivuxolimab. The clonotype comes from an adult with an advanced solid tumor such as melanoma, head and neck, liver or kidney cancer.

CDR3 nucleotides: TGTGCCAGTAGTAGGGGGACACCCTATGGCTACACCTTC. It is translated as CASSRGTPYGYTF. The rearrangement links TRBV19 to TRBJ1-2; possible D gene TRBD1, 6 bases. From germline, CDR1 is LNHDA and CDR2 SQIVND (reference sequence). The V and J ends lost 4 bases and 4 bases respectively, with 10 bases between them. The CDR3 runs to 13 residues. The full variable domain, its missing parts supplied by reference TRBV19 and TRBJ1-2, is DGGITQSPKYLFRKEGQNVTLSCEQNLNHDAMYWYRQDPGQGLRLIYYSQIVNDFQKGDIAEGYSVSREKKESFPLTVTSAQKNPTAFYLCASSRGTPYGYTFGSGTRLTVV.